This TCR beta chain was sequenced in a study of identical twins. Findings and limits, study-wide: Part of the zero-insertion signal could reflect confounding by invariant MAIT and iNKT cells. For cord blood, abundant beta clonotypes had fewer insertions, unlike memory repertoires, which showed none.

The V end lost 5 bases, the J end lost 0 bases, and 10 bases lay between the germline ends. The CDR3 covers 14 residues. Per the germline V gene, CDR1 is SQVTM and CDR2 is ANQGSEA. This clonotype has just a few counts. Its target is unknown. TCRdb analysed the 5' RACE reads with MiXCR anew, one entry per CDR3 protein. The sample holds some 270,000 distinct CDR3 sequences, about 8.3% seen once. These same data were also listed under a study on yellow fever vaccine responses in identical twins.

Input material: CD8+ T cells sorted from blood. The chain employs TRBV29-1 and TRBJ2-2; the D gene is possibly TRBD1 (5 bases). The receptor comes from a woman between 18 and 30 years old in good health. The CDR3 loop is CSVRGFPNTGELFF. CDR3 in DNA: TGCAGCGTTAGGGGTTTCCCGAACACCGGGGAGCTGTTTTTT.